These T cell receptor beta chains were read from a single sample in a study of blood T cell repertoires in COVID-19. Measured with immunoSEQ multiplex PCR; TCRdb has only the in-frame clones, and not every one. The sample includes approximately 150,000 clones, around three quarters of them seen just once. Sequenced input: PBMCs or T cells enriched from blood (not recorded which). Source of these receptors: a woman in her seventies in a cohort exposed to, infected with or recovered from COVID-19 (not recorded which). Both conserved end residues are part of each CDR3. D genes are given only for firm matches. Clone size appears in some rows only: once, few, many, or a class for an expanded clone.

cdr3_aa,cdr3_nt,j_call,cdr3_length,d_call,v_call,clone_size
CASSLVFPGTEAFF,TGTGCCAGCAGCTTAGTGTTTCCGGGCACTGAAGCTTTCTTT,TRBJ1-1,14,NA,TRBV7-2,NA
CASSQDGGGAYGNTIYF,TGTGCCAGCAGCCAAGATGGAGGGGGCGCTTATGGAAACACCATATATTTT,TRBJ1-3,17,TRBD1,TRBV4-2,NA
CASSITLAGAPDTQYF,TGTGCCAGTAGTATCACCCTAGCGGGAGCACCAGATACGCAGTATTTT,TRBJ2-3,16,TRBD2,TRBV19,NA
CASSARGGQETQYF,TGTGCCAGCAGCGCCAGGGGTGGCCAAGAGACCCAGTACTTC,TRBJ2-5,14,NA,TRBV5-4,NA
CAWTEVGTANEKLFF,TGTGCCTGGACCGAGGTTGGGACAGCTAATGAAAAACTGTTTTTT,TRBJ1-4,15,TRBD1,TRBV30,NA
CASKQTGLQHF,TGTGCCAGCAAACAAACAGGGCTCCAGCATTTT,TRBJ1-5,11,NA,TRBV28,NA
CATQNSGANVLTF,TGTGCCACCCAAAACTCTGGGGCCAACGTCCTGACTTTC,TRBJ2-6,13,NA,TRBV3-1/TRBV3-2,NA
CASSLLSGDGYTF,TGTGCCAGCAGTTTACTGTCTGGAGACGGCTACACCTTC,TRBJ1-2,13,NA,TRBV12-3/TRBV12-4,NA
CASSLGTGHQYEQYF,TGTGCCAGCAGCTTAGGGACAGGGCACCAGTACGAGCAGTACTTC,TRBJ2-7,15,TRBD1,TRBV11-2,NA
CASSLNGRAILNEQFF,TGTGCCAGCAGCTTAAACGGGAGGGCCATTTTAAATGAGCAGTTCTTC,TRBJ2-1,16,TRBD2,TRBV7-8,NA
CASSLGSGSRYNEQFF,TGCGCCAGCAGCTTGGGTAGCGGTTCCCGTTACAATGAGCAGTTCTTC,TRBJ2-1,16,NA,TRBV5-1,NA
CASSFSSGRANDEQFF,TGTGCCAGCAGCTTTTCAAGCGGGAGGGCCAATGATGAGCAGTTCTTC,TRBJ2-1,16,TRBD2,TRBV7-9,NA
CSASGGGEGLYEQYF,TGCAGTGCTAGTGGAGGGGGGGAGGGCCTGTACGAGCAGTACTTC,TRBJ2-7,15,NA,TRBV20-1,NA
CAWSLLAGMDF,TGTGCCTGGAGCCTCCTAGCGGGGATGGATTTT,TRBJ2-3,11,TRBD2,TRBV30,once
CATSRDPSWTLSDRVGNTIYF,TGTGCCACCAGCAGAGATCCGAGTTGGACACTTTCCGATCGGGTTGGAAACACCATATATTTT,TRBJ1-3,21,NA,TRBV15,once
CASSLGPYATSYNEQFF,TGTGCCAGCAGCTTGGGTCCCTACGCTACGTCCTACAATGAGCAGTTCTTC,TRBJ2-1,17,NA,TRBV5-6,few
CASSFRDSSYNEQFF,TGTGCCAGCAGCTTTAGGGACAGCTCCTACAATGAGCAGTTCTTC,TRBJ2-1,15,TRBD1,TRBV7-3,NA
CASSLVTADTQYF,TGTGCCAGCAGCTTAGTGACAGCAGATACGCAGTATTTT,TRBJ2-3,13,NA,TRBV11-2,NA